This T cell receptor (beta chain) emerged from a study of blood T cell repertoires in COVID-19. V lost 5 bases to trimming and J lost 8 bases; unmatched junction nucleotides: 7. The CDR3 has 16 residues. Germline V CDR1 and CDR2: SGHVS, FNYEAQ. Assay: immunoSEQ multiplex PCR; the TCRdb copy retains only in-frame clones and omits some. Among a few hundred thousand clones, about 87% were seen once, and the ten largest hold over 1.5%. The sequence was obtained from a man aged 65 to 79 with acute or convalescent COVID-19. This chain connects TRBV7-6 to TRBJ2-3, with 16 bases aligning to TRBD2. Sequencing was performed on peripheral blood. The CDR3 region has the DNA TGTGCCAGCAGCCCTGGGACTAGCGGGGGGGGTACTACGCAGTATTTT. Its protein is CASSPGTSGGGTTQYF.